The following is a T cell receptor (beta chain) sequence with its context. The data stem from a study of control samples from healthy donors and cancer patients. Clones were sequenced by immunoSEQ multiplex PCR, and TCRdb holds only the in-frame ones, with some missing. The data contain 97,000 or so clones, 90% to 95% of them singletons. Trimming left V 5 bases short and J 1 base short, with 11 bases between. This CDR3 spans 14 amino acids. CDR1 and CDR2 from the germline V gene are SGHTA and FQGNSA. The receptor was isolated from a woman in her late teens or twenties in good health. The specimen was blood. This chain joins TRBV7-2 and TRBJ1-1; no reliable D call. CDR3 in DNA: TGTGCCAGCAGCCCCGATCTGGGGAACACTGAAGCTTTCTTT. Translating gives CASSPDLGNTEAFF.